This entry concerns a single TCR beta chain. Its antigen is unknown. There are no base qualities to consult, and no much larger clone falls within one base. CDR1 and CDR2 are drawn from the germline V gene: SGHVS, FQNEAQ. The junction shows trimming of 5 bases on V and 3 bases on J, and the gene matches do not reach 6 bases of it. The CDR3, cysteine through phenylalanine, is 14 amino acids long. Only the CDR3 DNA stays, 42 bases, in frame from base 1. Sequencer: 454 GS FLX Titanium. TCR libraries were built from roughly 500 ng of total RNA with a previously published linear amplification protocol. Sequencing was carried out on the Roche/454 Genome Sequencer using Titanium chemistry. Per the source publication's procedure: From about 5 of the healthy donors, around 78,000 rearranged TCR alpha transcripts were sequenced. Duplicate transcripts were dropped, and unique TCR clonotypes were identified by the CDR3 junction according to IMGT nomenclature. In R 2.13.0, logistic regression modeled CD4 versus CD8 status on V and J genes, adjusting for donor effects, with Bonferroni correction for multiple testing. TCRdb itself trimmed the public reads at Q25 with fastp, ran MiXCR and retained productive beta chains. Every entry covers one CDR3 protein and lists the most common genes and DNA from its rows. TCRdb's processing, not the authors' own work, is the source of the V and J calls. The sample has 180,000 or so distinct CDR3 sequences on record, 65% to 80% of them singletons. The biggest ten clones account for 2% to 2.5% of the sample.

The sample originates from a study of healthy donors' naive CD4 and CD8 T cells (dated by TCRdb to the mid-2010s). In terms of the full investigation: The donors were selected to cover three age groups of six people each (20-25, 40-50 and 60-70 years), had a mean age of about 47, and were half female. The study sequenced rearranged TCR alpha and beta chains from naive CD4+ and CD8+ T cells to test how TCR variation relates to lineage commitment. For TCR alpha, a new primer set was designed to cover all functional IMGT alpha gene variants, and the remainder of the protocol was kept the same as the beta-chain workflow. Donors were HLA-typed by sequencing at HLA-A, -B, -C, -DRB1, -DQB1 and -DPB1 using the SBTexcellerator protocol, an ABI3130xl analyzer and SBTengine software. Peripheral blood mononuclear cells were obtained from 18 unrelated, healthy individuals.

Cells with a CD4+CD8-CD45RO-CD45RA+ profile were isolated by FACS and defined as naive CD4+ T cells, and those with a CD8+CD4-CD45RA+CD27bright profile were defined as naive CD8+ T cells. The antibodies used for sorting targeted CD4 (RPA-T4), CD8 (SK1), CD27 (O323), CD45RA (HI100) and CD45RO (UCHL1). Overall study results and their limits: V genes, J genes and CDR3 charge together appeared to explain about 13% of CD4/CD8 propensity variance, in a largely additive manner. In both chains, CD4+ lineage was associated with a positively charged CDR3 and CD8+ lineage with a negatively charged CDR3. Naive CD4+ and CD8+ cells reportedly showed biased usage of most V and J gene segments, and this bias was consistent across donors and independent of HLA genotype. Possible repertoire bias from homeostatic proliferation of naive T cells was not directly addressed. Because alpha and beta chains were sequenced in bulk and could not be paired, the effects of the two chains in combination were not assessed.

The sequencing input was naive CD4+ and CD8+ T cells sorted from blood, pooled from several donors. The sample's cell subset or site label, decoded: FACS-sorted naive CD4+ (CD45RO-CD45RA+) and naive CD8+ (CD45RA+CD27bright) T cells. This receptor chain uses TRBV7-8 and TRBJ2-7; 8 junctional bases match TRBD1. This receptor was identified in a pool of human donors in good health; the sample pools cells from several healthy donors. The nucleotide sequence reads as follows: TGTGCCAGCAGCCCTTGGACAGGGAACTACGAGCAGTACTTC. It is translated as CASSPWTGNYEQYF.